The 15 T cell receptor beta chains presented below share a single source sample, sequenced in a study of T cells after yellow fever vaccination. TCRdb reanalysed the 5' RACE reads using MiXCR and keeps one entry per CDR3 protein. The data show a few hundred thousand distinct CDR3 sequences, around 6.5% seen once. Sequencing used PBMCs, obtained 5 days after the yellow fever booster vaccination. Every receptor here comes from a man aged 25 to 45 who received the YFV17D yellow fever vaccine.

This clonotype was recorded at least ten times. V is TRBV5-1 and J is TRBJ2-7; 9 bases are a match to TRBD1. Germline values: CDR1 SGHRS, CDR2 YFSETQ. The CDR3 contains 15 residues. J was trimmed by 5 bases and V by 6 bases; bases with no gene match: 12. CDR3 protein: CASTSLSGTGHEQYF. The CDR3 coding sequence is TGCGCCAGCACCTCCTTATCCGGGACAGGGCACGAGCAGTACTTC.

This clonotype has ten or more counts. The chain combines TRBV5-5 with TRBJ2-3; TRBD1 aligns across 9 bases. The CDR3 sequence is 14 residues long. Germline CDR1 reads SGHKS; CDR2 reads YYEKEE (reference sequence). V dropped 3 bases and J dropped 4; count of bases not matched to a gene: 3. The CDR3 region is CASSSWTGADTQYF. CDR3 sequence (DNA): TGTGCCAGCAGCTCGTGGACAGGGGCAGATACGCAGTATTTT.

This sequence joins TRBV7-2 and TRBJ2-3; the D gene is possibly TRBD2 (6 bases). From germline, CDR1 is SGHTA and CDR2 FQGNSA. Between the trimmed V and J ends, which lost 1 base and 2 bases, there was a span of 10 bases. The CDR3 covers 15 residues. CDR3 loop: CASSLVRGNTDTQYF. The CDR3 DNA is TGTGCCAGCAGCTTAGTCCGGGGGAACACAGATACGCAGTATTTT.

In its sample, this clonotype was seen many times. The CDR3 protein is CASSRFIEQYF. The CDR3, as DNA: TGTGCCAGCAGTCGCTTCATCGAGCAGTACTTC. J is TRBJ2-7 and V is TRBV2; D remains unclear. This CDR3 region has 11 residues. The V gene lost 5 bases and the J gene lost 6 bases, with 8 bases spanning the gap. Germline CDR1 SNHLY, CDR2 FYNNEI.

The table lists this clonotype with many counts. V is TRBV20-1 and J is TRBJ2-5; possible D gene TRBD2, 7 bases. The germline gives CDR1 DFQATT, CDR2 SNEGSKA (reference sequence). CDR3 size: 13 residues. V was trimmed by 6 bases and J by 9 bases, leaving 20 bases between them. The CDR3 bases are TGCAGTGCAAGGGGGGGCGGGCCATGGGCCCAGTACTTC. Its protein product is CSARGGGPWAQYF.

This clonotype was recorded at least ten times. The chain links TRBV6-2 or TRBV6-3 to TRBJ2-7, with a possible D match to TRBD1 (5 bases). V was shortened by 6 bases and J by 10 bases, with 13 bases between the two germline ends. Per the germline V gene, CDR1 is MNHEY and CDR2 is SVGEGT. CDR3 length: 11 residues. CDR3 sequence reads: CASSFDRVQYF. CDR3 bases: TGTGCCAGCAGCTTCGACAGAGTTCAGTACTTC.

Many counts were recorded for this clonotype. V and J are TRBV7-2 and TRBJ2-7, with TRBD1 identical over 8 bases. The germline V gene encodes CDR1 SGHTA and CDR2 FQGNSA. V was pared by 7 bases and J by 3 bases, with 11 bases of the junction left unmatched. There are 15 residues in the CDR3. CDR3 bases: TGTGCCAGCACCCCCAGGGGGCAGTCCTACTACGAGCAGTACTTC. Translating gives CASTPRGQSYYEQYF. The full variable domain, in which reference TRBV7-2 and TRBJ2-7 provide the parts outside the CDR3, is GAGVSQSPSNKVTEKGKDVELRCDPISGHTALYWYRQSLGQGLEFLIYFQGNSAPDKSGLPSDRFSAERTGGSVSTLTIQRTQQEDSAVYLCASTPRGQSYYEQYFGPGTRLTVT.

The chain recombines TRBV7-2 with TRBJ2-7, with TRBD1 matching 7 bases. The germline V gene encodes CDR1 SGHTA and CDR2 FQGNSA. The CDR3 runs 12 residues. V trimming: 4 bases; J trimming: 11 bases; junction bases outside the gene matches: 8. The chain's CDR3 is CASSYDRQGEYF. CDR3 bases: TGTGCCAGCAGCTACGATCGACAGGGAGAGTACTTC.

This clonotype appeared a few times. The chain's CDR3 is CASSPRGGAREKLFF. CDR3 DNA: TGTGCCAGCAGCCCCCGGGGTGGGGCACGTGAAAAACTGTTTTTT. This chain connects TRBV7-2 to TRBJ1-4; possible D gene TRBD1, 5 bases. The CDR3 contains 15 residues. Germline-derived CDR1 and CDR2 are SGHTA and FQGNSA. V was pared by 5 bases and J by 7 bases, with 17 bases between.

This clonotype was counted between two and nine times. The V call is TRBV7-2, the J call TRBJ1-5; D gene unclear. CDR1 SGHTA and CDR2 FQGNSA come from the germline V gene. V was clipped by 1 base and J by 3 bases, with 7 bases between them. The CDR3 runs 14 residues. This chain's CDR3 is CASSLVVTNQPQHF. CDR3 sequence (DNA): TGTGCCAGCAGCTTAGTTGTCACCAATCAGCCCCAGCATTTT.

This clonotype was counted at least ten times. The chain employs TRBV5-1 and TRBJ2-5, with 11 positions matching TRBD1. The CDR3 is 15 amino acids. Germline V gene lookup returns CDR1 SGHRS and CDR2 YFSETQ. The trim removed 4 bases at V and 2 bases at J, leaving 4 bases unmatched. The CDR3: CASSNRDRGQETQYF. The CDR3 nucleotides read TGCGCCAGCAGCAACCGGGACAGGGGGCAAGAGACCCAGTACTTC.

Ten or more counts support this clonotype. The chain carries TRBV5-1 and TRBJ2-1, with D unclear. Trimming shortened V by 5 bases and J by 5 bases, and 8 bases separated the two germline ends. Looked up from germline, CDR1 is SGHRS and CDR2 is YFSETQ. CDR3 length equals 12 residues. As DNA, the CDR3 is TGCGCCAGCAGGGCTGGCAACAATGAGCAGTTCTTC. It translates to CASRAGNNEQFF.

The chain has TRBV27 and TRBJ1-2; 8 nucleotides agree with TRBD1. The junction had 14 bases not matched to a gene; V was cut back by 5 bases and J by 3 bases. Looked up from germline, CDR1 is MNHEY and CDR2 is SMNVEV (reference sequence). This CDR3 is built from 17 residues. CDR3 in amino acids: CASSGFIGRTGYYGYTF. In nucleotides, the CDR3 is TGTGCCAGCAGTGGATTTATTGGACGGACAGGGTACTATGGCTACACCTTC.

This clonotype appeared many times. The genes are TRBV7-2 and TRBJ1-1, with D perhaps TRBD1 (6 bases). This CDR3 contains 14 residues. V was trimmed by 8 bases and J by 0 bases, leaving 13 bases between them. In germline, CDR1 is SGHTA, CDR2 FQGNSA. Here the CDR3 reads CASSPQGLNTEAFF. CDR3 coding DNA: TGTGCCAGCTCACCACAGGGATTGAACACTGAAGCTTTCTTT.

The chain carries TRBV18 and TRBJ2-7; D remains unclear. The CDR3 contains 15 residues. With 3 bases removed from V and 3 bases from J, the gap between germline ends came to 15 bases. Germline CDR1 and CDR2: KGHSH and LQKENI. Written as DNA, the CDR3 is TGTGCCAGCTCACCTCCTGACACGGTCCTCTACGAGCAGTACTTC. Encoded protein: CASSPPDTVLYEQYF.